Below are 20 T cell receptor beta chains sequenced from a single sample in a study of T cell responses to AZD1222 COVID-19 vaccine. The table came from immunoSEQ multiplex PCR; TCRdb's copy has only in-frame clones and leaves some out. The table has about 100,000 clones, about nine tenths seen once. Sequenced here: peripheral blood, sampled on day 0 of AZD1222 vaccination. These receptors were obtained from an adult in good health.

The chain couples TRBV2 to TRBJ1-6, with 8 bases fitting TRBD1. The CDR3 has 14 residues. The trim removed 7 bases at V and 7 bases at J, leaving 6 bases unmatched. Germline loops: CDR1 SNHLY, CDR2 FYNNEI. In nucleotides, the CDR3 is TGTGCCAGCACCTGGACAGGGAAGAATTCACCCCTCCACTTT. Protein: CASTWTGKNSPLHF.

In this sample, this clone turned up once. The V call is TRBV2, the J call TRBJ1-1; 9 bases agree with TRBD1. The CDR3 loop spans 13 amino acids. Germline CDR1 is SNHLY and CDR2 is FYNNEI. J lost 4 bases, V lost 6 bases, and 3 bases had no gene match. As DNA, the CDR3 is TGTGCCAGCAGGGACAGGGGCTCCACTGAAGCTTTCTTT. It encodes CASRDRGSTEAFF.

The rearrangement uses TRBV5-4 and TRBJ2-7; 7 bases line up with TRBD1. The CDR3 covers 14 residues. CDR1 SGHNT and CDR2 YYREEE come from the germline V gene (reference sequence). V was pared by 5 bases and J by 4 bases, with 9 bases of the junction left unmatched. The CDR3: CASSLEQGNYEQYF. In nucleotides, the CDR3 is TGTGCCAGCAGTTTAGAACAGGGGAATTACGAGCAGTACTTC.

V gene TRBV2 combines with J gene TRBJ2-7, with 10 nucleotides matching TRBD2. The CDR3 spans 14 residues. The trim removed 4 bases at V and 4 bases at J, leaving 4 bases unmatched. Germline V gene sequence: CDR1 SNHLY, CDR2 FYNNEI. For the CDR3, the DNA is TGTGCCAGCAGTGCGGCAGCGGGAGGGTACGAGCAGTACTTC. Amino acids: CASSAAAGGYEQYF.

This CDR3 is CATSALGGGHTDTQYF. CDR3 DNA sequence: TGTGCCACCAGTGCCTTGGGAGGGGGACACACAGATACGCAGTATTTT. V and J are TRBV24-1 and TRBJ2-3, with D possibly TRBD2 on 7 matching bases. V lost 5 bases to trimming and J lost 2 bases, with 16 bases between them. Germline CDR1 is KGHDR and CDR2 is SFDVKD. The CDR3 runs 16 residues.

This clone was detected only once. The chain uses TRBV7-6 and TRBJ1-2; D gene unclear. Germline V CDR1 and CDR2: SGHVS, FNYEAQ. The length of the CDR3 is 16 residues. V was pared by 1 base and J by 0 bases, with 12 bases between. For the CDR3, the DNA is TGTGCCAGCAGCTTAGAATTTCCATCCTCTAACTATGGCTACACCTTC. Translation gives CASSLEFPSSNYGYTF.

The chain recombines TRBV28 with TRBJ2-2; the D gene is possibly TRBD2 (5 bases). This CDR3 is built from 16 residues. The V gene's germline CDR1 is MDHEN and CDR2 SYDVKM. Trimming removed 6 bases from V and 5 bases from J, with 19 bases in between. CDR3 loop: CASSRSGGQETGELFF. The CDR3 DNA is TGTGCCAGCAGCCGAAGCGGTGGGCAGGAGACCGGGGAGCTGTTTTTT.

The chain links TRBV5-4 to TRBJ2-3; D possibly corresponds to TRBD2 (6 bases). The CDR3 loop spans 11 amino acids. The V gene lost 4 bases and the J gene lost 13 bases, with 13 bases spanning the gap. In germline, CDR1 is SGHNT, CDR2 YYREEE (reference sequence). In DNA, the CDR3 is TGTGCCAGCAGCCTTAACGGACTAAAGTATTTT. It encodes CASSLNGLKYF.

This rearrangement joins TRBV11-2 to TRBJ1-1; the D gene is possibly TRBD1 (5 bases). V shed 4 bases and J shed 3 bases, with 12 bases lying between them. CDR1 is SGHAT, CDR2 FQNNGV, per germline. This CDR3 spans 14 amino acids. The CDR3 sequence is CASSWDGRYTEAFF. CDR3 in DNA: TGTGCCAGCAGCTGGGACGGCCGTTACACTGAAGCTTTCTTT.

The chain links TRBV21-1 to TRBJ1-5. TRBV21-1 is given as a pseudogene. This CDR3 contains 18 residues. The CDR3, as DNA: TGTGCCAGCAGCAAAAACAACGGGACTTACTTAAGCAATCAGCCCCAGCATTTT. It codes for CASSKNNGTYLSNQPQHF.

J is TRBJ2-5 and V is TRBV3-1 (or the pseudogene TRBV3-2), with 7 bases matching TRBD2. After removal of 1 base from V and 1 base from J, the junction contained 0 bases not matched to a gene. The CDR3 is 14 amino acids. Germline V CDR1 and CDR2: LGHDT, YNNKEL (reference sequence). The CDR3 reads CASSQAGGQETQYF. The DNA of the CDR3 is TGTGCCAGCAGCCAAGCGGGGGGCCAAGAGACCCAGTACTTC.

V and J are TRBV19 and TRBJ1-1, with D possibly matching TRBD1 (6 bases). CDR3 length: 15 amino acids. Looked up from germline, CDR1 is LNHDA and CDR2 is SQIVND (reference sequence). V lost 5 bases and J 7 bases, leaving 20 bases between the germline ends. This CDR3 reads CASSPSLQGLNEAFF. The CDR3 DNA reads TGTGCCAGTAGTCCCTCCTTACAGGGTTTGAATGAAGCTTTCTTT.

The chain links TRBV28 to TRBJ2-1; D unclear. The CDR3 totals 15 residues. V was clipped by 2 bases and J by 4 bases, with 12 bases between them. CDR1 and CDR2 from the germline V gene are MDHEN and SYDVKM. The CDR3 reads CASSLGGRPYNEQFF. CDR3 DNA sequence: TGTGCCAGCAGTTTAGGTGGGCGCCCTTACAATGAGCAGTTCTTC.

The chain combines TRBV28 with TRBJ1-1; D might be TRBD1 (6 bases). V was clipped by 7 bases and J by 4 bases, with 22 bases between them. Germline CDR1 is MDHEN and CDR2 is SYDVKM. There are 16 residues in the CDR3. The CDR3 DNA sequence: TGTGCCAGCAACTACGGGCAGGGGCAAGGACTCACTGAAGCTTTCTTT. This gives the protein CASNYGQGQGLTEAFF. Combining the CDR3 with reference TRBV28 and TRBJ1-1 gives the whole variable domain DVKVTQSSRYLVKRTGEKVFLECVQDMDHENMFWYRQDPGLGLRLIYFSYDVKMKEKGDIPEGYSVSREKKERFSLILESASTNQTSMYLCASNYGQGQGLTEAFFGQGTRLTVV.

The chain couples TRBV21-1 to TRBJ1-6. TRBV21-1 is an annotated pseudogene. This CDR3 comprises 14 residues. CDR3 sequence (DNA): TGTGCCAGCATCCCACGGGTCTTGGATTCACCCCTCCACTTT. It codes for CASIPRVLDSPLHF.

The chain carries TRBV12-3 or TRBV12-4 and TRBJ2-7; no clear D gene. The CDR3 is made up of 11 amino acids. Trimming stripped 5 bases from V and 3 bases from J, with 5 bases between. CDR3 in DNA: TGTGCCAGCAGTATGAACTACGAGCAGTACTTC. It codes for CASSMNYEQYF.

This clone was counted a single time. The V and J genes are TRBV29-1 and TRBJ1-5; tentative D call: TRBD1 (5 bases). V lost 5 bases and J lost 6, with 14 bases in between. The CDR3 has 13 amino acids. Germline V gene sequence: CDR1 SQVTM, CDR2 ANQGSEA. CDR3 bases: TGCAGCGTTTCGACAGCCACGGGTCAGCCCCAGCATTTT. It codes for CSVSTATGQPQHF. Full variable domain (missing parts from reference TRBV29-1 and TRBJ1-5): SAVISQKPSRDICQRGTSLTIQCQVDSQVTMMFWYRQQPGQSLTLIATANQGSEATYESGFVIDKFPISRPNLTFSTLTVSNMSPEDSSIYLCSVSTATGQPQHFGDGTRLSIL.

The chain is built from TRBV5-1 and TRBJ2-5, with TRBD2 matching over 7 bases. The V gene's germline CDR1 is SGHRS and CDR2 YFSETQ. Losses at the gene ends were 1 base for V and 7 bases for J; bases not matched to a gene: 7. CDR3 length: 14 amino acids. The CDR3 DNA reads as TGCGCCAGCAGCTTGACGGGGGGTGAAGGGACCCAGTACTTC. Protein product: CASSLTGGEGTQYF. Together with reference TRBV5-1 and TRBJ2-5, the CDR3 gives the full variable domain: KAGVTQTPRYLIKTRGQQVTLSCSPISGHRSVSWYQQTPGQGLQFLFEYFSETQRNKGNFPGRFSGRQFSNSRSEMNVSTLELGDSALYLCASSLTGGEGTQYFGPGTRLLVL.

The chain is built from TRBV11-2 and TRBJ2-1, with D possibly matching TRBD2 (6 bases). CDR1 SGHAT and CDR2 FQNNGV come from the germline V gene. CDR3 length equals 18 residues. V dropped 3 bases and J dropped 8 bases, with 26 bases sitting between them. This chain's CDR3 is CASSLIHVGVGGWDEQFF. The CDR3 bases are TGTGCCAGCAGCTTGATTCACGTGGGTGTTGGGGGGTGGGATGAGCAGTTCTTC.

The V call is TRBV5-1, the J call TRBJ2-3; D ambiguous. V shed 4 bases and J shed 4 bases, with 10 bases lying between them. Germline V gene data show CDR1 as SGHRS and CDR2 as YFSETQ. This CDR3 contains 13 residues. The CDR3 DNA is TGCGCCAGCAGCCCCGGAGAAGCAGATACGCAGTATTTT. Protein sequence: CASSPGEADTQYF.